In this sample, the clone carrying this T cell receptor (beta chain) turned up many times. The data originate from a study of T-cell reconstitution after alpha-beta-depleted transplantation in children. The germline V gene has CDR1 SGHVS and CDR2 FQNEAQ. This CDR3 has 13 amino acids. V lost 1 base and J 5 bases, leaving 6 bases between the germline ends. As it was prepared, the TCRbeta library received unique molecular identifiers. TCRdb fed the PCR reads into MiXCR, producing one record per CDR3 protein. This sample has over 300,000 distinct CDR3 sequences, with 10% found just once. This sequence originates from a human donor who donated a stem cell graft to a child with acute lymphoblastic leukemia. The chain links TRBV7-8 to TRBJ2-1, with D possibly TRBD1 on 6 matching bases. The sample was PBMCs from the stem cell graft donor, taken from the stem cell graft. Here the CDR3 DNA reads TGTGCCAGCAGCTTAGACAGGGACAATGAGCAGTTCTTC. It specifies CASSLDRDNEQFF.